This T cell receptor beta chain came from a study of OX40 agonist ivuxolimab in advanced cancers. About the research overall: At around 81% male, the cohort had a mean age of 60 years, ranging from roughly 20 to 79.

Systemic immunosuppression or autoimmune disease history was grounds to exclude patients. Repertoires were generated with immunoSEQ multiplex PCR, while TCRdb's copy carries only in-frame clones and drops some. The data contain more than 100,000 clones, more than 80% of them seen just once; the ten biggest clones take up around 0.57%. The CDR3 spans 17 residues. Germline V gene sequence: CDR1 LGHNT, CDR2 FRNRAP. V lost 3 bases and J lost 5; bases outside the gene matches: 12. The material was CD4+ or CD8+ T cells sorted from blood, obtained in a trial of the OX40 agonist ivuxolimab. The V gene is TRBV12-5, the J gene TRBJ2-5; 10 bases are shared with TRBD1. The origin of this receptor is an adult with an advanced solid tumor such as melanoma, head and neck, liver or kidney cancer. The CDR3 DNA sequence: TGTGCTAGTGGTTTAGGTGCATGGGGACAGGGGAAGGAGACCCAGTACTTC. Protein sequence: CASGLGAWGQGKETQYF.